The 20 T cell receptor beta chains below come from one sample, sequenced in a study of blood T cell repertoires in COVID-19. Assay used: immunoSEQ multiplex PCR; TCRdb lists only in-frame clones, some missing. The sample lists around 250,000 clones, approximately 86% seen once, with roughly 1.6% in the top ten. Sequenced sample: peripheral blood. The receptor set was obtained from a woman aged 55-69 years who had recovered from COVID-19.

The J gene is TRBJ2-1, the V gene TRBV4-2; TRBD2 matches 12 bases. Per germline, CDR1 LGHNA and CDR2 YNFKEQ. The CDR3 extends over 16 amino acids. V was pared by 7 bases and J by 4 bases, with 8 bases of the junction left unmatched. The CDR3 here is CASTLAGGPKYNEQFF. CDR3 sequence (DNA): TGTGCCAGCACGCTAGCGGGGGGGCCCAAATACAATGAGCAGTTCTTC.

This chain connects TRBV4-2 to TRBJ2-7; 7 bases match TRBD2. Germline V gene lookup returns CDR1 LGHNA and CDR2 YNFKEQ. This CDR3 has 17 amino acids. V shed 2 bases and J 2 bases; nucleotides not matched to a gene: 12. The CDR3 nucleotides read TGTGCCAGCAGCCAACACCACGGGGGGACTGCGACCTACGAGCAGTACTTC. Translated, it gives CASSQHHGGTATYEQYF.

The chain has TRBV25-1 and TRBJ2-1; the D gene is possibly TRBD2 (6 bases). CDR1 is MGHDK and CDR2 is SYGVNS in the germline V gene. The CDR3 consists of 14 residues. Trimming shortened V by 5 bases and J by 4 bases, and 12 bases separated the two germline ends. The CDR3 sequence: CASSRRGEYNEQFF. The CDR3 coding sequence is TGTGCCAGCAGTCGGAGGGGAGAGTACAATGAGCAGTTCTTC.

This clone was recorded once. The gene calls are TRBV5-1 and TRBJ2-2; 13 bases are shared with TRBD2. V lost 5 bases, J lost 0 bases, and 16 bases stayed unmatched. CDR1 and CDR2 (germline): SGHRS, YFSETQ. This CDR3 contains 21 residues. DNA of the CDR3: TGCGCCAGCAGTTCGATAGAGTTGGGACTAGCGGGGATACCGAACACCGGGGAGCTGTTTTTT. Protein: CASSSIELGLAGIPNTGELFF.

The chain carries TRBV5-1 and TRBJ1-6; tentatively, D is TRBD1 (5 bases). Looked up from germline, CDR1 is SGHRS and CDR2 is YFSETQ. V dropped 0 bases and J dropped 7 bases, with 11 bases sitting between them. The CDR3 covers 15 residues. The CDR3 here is CASSLAVSGNSPLHF. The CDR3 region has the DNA TGCGCCAGCAGCTTGGCCGTGTCAGGGAATTCACCCCTCCACTTT.

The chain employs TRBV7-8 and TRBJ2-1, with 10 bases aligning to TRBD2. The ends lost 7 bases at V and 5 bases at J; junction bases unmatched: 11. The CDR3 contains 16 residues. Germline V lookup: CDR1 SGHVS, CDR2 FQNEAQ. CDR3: CASTSEWLAGDNEQFF. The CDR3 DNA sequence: TGTGCCAGCACCTCAGAGTGGCTAGCGGGGGACAATGAGCAGTTCTTC.

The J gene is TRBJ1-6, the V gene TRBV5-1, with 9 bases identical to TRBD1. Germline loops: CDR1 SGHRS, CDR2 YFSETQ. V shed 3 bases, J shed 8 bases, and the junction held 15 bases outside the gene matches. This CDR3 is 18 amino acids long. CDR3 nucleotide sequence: TGCGCCAGCAGCTACTCTTCGACAGGACAGGGGAATTATTCACCCCTCCACTTT. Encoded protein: CASSYSSTGQGNYSPLHF.

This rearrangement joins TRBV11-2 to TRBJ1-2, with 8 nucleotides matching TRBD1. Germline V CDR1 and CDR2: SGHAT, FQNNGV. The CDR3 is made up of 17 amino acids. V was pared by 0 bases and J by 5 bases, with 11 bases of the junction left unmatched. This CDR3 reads CASSLDLWQGAGYGYTF. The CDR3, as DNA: TGTGCCAGCAGCTTAGATTTATGGCAGGGGGCAGGGTATGGCTACACCTTC. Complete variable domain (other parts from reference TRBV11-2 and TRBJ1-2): EAGVAQSPRYKIIEKRQSVAFWCNPISGHATLYWYQQILGQGPKLLIQFQNNGVVDDSQLPKDRFSAERLKGVDSTLKIQPAKLEDSAVYLCASSLDLWQGAGYGYTFGSGTRLTVV.

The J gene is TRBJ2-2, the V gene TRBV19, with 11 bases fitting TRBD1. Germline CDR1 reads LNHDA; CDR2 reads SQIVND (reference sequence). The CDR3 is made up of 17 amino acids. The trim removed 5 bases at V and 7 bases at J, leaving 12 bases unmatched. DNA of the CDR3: TGTGCCAGTAGTCAACCCCGGGACAGGGGGGGAATCGGGGAGCTGTTTTTT. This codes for CASSQPRDRGGIGELFF.

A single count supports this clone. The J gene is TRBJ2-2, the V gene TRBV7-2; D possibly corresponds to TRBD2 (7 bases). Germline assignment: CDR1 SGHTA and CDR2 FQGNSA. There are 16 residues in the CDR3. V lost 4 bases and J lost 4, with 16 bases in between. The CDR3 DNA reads TGTGCCAGCAGCTCCATCGGGGGGCTGAGCACCGGGGAGCTGTTTTTT. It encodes CASSSIGGLSTGELFF.

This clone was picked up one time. The CDR3 DNA follows: TGTGCCAGCAGCTCATTCGGGACAGGCTACACTGAAGCTTTCTTT. The encoded protein is CASSSFGTGYTEAFF. V gene TRBV7-3 combines with J gene TRBJ1-1, with 8 bases matching TRBD1. The CDR3 contains 15 residues. CDR1 is SGHTA, CDR2 FQGTGA, per germline. The junction had 7 bases not matched to a gene; V was cut back by 4 bases and J by 3 bases.

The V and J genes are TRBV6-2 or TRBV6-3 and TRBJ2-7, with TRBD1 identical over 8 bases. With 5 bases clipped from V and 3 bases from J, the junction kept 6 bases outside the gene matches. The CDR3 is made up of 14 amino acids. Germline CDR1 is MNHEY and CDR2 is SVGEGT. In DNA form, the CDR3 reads TGTGCCAGCAGTCGCACTGGACAGGGCTACGAGCAGTACTTC. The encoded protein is CASSRTGQGYEQYF.

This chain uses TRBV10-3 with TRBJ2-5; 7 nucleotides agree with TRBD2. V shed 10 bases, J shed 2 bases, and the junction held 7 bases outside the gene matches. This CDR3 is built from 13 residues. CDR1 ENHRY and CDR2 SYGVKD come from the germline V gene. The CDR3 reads CATSGVEQETQYF. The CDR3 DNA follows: TGTGCCACCAGCGGGGTTGAACAAGAGACCCAGTACTTC.

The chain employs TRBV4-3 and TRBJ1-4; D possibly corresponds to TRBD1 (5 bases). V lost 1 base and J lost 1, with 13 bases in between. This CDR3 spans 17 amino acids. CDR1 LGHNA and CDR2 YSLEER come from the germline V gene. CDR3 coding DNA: TGCGCCAGCAGCCAAGGGGCAGGGTATCAAACTAATGAAAAACTGTTTTTT. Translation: CASSQGAGYQTNEKLFF.

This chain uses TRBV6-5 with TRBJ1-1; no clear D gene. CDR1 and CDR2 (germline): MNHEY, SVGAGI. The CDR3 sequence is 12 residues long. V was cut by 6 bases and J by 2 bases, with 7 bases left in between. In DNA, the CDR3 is TGTGCCAGCAGCACGAGTAACACTGAAGCTTTCTTT. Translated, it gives CASSTSNTEAFF.

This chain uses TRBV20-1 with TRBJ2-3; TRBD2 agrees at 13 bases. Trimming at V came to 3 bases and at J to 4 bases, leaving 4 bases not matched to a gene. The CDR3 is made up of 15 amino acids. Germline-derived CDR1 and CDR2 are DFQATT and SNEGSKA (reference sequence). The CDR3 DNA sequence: TGCAGTGCTAGTGGGACTAGCGGGGTCGCAGATACGCAGTATTTT. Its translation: CSASGTSGVADTQYF.

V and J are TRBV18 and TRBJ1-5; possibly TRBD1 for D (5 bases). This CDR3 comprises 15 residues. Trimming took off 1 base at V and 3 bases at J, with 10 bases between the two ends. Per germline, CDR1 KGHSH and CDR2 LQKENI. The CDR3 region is CASSPLGGDNQPQHF. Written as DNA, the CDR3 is TGTGCCAGCTCACCACTGGGGGGGGACAATCAGCCCCAGCATTTT.

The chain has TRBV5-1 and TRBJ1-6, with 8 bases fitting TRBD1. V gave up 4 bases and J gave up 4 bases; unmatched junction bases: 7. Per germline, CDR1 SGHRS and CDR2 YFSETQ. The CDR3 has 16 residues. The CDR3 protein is CASSHGTGGYNSPLHF. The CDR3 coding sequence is TGCGCCAGCAGCCACGGGACAGGAGGATATAATTCACCCCTCCACTTT.

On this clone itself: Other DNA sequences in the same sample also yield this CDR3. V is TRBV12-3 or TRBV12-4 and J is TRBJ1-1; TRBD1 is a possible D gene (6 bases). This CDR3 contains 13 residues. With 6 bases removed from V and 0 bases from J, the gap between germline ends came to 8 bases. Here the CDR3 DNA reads TGTGCCAGCAGCGGACAGTTGAACACTGAAGCTTTCTTT. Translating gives CASSGQLNTEAFF.

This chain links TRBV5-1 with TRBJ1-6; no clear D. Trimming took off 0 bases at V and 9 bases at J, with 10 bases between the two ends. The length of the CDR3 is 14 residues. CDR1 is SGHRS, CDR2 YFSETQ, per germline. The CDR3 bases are TGCGCCAGCAGCTTGGAGTATCGGGGTTCACCCCTCCACTTT. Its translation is CASSLEYRGSPLHF.